This T cell receptor beta chain was captured by sequencing in a study of HIV-infected patients and healthy controls. A single record per CDR3 protein comes from TCRdb applying MiXCR to the 5' RACE reads. The profile shows some 67,000 distinct CDR3 sequences, approximately 15% of them singletons. Germline CDR1 SEHNR, CDR2 FQNEAQ (reference sequence). There are 16 residues in the CDR3. The ends lost 5 bases at V and 7 bases at J; junction bases unmatched: 9. This clonotype has a handful of counts. The receptor was isolated from a human donor in good health. Sequenced sample: CD4+ T cells from blood. The chain recombines TRBV7-9 with TRBJ2-5; TRBD2 aligns across 14 bases. The CDR3 bases are TGTGCCAGCAGCCAGACTAGCGGGAGGGTTGGACGGACCCAGTACTTC. It encodes CASSQTSGRVGRTQYF.